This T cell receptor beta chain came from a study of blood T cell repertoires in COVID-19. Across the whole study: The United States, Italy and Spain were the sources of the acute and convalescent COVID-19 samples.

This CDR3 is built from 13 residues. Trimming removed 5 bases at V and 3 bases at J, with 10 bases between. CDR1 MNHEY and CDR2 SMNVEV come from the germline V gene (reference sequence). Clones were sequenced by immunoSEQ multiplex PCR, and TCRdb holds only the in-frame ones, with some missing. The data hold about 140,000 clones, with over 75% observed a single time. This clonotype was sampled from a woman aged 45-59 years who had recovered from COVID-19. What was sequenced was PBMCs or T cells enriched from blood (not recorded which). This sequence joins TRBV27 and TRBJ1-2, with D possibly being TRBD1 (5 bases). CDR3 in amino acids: CASSPQAHYGYTF. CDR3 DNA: TGTGCCAGCAGTCCACAGGCTCACTATGGCTACACCTTC.